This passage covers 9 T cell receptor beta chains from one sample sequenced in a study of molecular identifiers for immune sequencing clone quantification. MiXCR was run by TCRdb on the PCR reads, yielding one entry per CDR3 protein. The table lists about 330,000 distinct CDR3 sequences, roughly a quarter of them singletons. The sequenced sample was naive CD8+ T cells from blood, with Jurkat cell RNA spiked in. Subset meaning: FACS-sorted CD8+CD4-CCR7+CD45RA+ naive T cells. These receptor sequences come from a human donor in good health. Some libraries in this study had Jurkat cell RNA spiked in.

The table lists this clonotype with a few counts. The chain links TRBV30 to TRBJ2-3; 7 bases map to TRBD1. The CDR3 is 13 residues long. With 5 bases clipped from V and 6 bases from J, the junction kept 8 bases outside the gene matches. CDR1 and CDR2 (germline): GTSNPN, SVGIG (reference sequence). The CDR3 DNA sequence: TGTGCCTGGGATCTACAGGGGTCCGATACGCAGTATTTT. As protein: CAWDLQGSDTQYF.

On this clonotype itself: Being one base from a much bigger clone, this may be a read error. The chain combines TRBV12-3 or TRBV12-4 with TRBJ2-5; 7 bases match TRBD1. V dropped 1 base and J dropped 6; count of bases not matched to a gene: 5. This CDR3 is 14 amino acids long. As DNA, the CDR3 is TGTGCCAGCAGTTTAGACAGGGGACAAAAGACCCAGTACTTC. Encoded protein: CASSLDRGQKTQYF.

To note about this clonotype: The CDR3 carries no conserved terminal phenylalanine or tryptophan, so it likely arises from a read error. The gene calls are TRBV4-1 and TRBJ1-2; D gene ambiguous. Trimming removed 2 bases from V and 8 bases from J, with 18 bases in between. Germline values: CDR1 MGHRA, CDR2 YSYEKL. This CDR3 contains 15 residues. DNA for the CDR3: TGCGCCAGCAGCCAACTATTGGGAACCCCAAACGGCTACACCCTC. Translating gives CASSQLLGTPNGYTL.

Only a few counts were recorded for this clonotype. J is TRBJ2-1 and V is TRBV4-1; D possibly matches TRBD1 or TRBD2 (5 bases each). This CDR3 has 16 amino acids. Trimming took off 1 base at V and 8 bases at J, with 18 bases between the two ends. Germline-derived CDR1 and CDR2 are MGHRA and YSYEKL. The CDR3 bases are TGCGCCAGCAGCCAAGTTAAAGGGGACCCGACATATGAGCAGTTCTTC. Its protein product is CASSQVKGDPTYEQFF.

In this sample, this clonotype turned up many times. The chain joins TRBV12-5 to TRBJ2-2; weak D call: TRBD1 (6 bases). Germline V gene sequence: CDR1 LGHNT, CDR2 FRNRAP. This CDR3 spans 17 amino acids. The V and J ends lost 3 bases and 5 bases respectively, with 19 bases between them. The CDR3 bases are TGTGCTAGTGGTTTTTCAGGGGTCTCTCTGTTGACCGGGGAGCTGTTTTTT. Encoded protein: CASGFSGVSLLTGELFF.

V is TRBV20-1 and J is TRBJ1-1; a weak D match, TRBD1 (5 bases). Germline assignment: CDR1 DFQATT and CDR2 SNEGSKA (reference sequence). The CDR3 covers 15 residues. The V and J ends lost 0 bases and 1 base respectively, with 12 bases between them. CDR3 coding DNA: TGCAGTGCTAGAGATTTTAGACAGAGGAACACTGAAGCTTTCTTT. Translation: CSARDFRQRNTEAFF.

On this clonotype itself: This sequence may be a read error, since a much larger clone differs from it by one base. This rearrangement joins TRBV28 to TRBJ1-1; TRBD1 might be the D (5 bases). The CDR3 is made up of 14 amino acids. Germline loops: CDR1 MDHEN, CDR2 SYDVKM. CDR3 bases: TGTGCCAGCAGAATAGGGACTCCGAACACTGAAGCTTTGTTT. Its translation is CASRIGTPNTEALF. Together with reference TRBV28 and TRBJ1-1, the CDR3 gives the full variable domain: DVKVTQSSRYLVKRTGEKVFLECVQDMDHENMFWYRQDPGLGLRLIYFSYDVKMKEKGDIPEGYSVSREKKERFSLILESASTNQTSMYLCASRIGTPNTEALFGQGTRLTVV.

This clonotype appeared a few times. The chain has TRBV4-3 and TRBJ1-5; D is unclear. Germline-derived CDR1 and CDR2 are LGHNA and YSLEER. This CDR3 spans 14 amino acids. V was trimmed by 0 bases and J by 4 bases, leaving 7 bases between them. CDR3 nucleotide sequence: TGCGCCAGCAGCCAAGATATTCAGAATCAGCCCCAGCATTTT. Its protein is CASSQDIQNQPQHF.

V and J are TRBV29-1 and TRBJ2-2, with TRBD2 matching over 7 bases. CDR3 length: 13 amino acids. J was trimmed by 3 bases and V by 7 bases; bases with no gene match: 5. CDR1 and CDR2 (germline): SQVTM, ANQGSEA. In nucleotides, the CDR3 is TGCAGCGCACGACGGGGGGACACCGGGGAGCTGTTTTTT. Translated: CSARRGDTGELFF.